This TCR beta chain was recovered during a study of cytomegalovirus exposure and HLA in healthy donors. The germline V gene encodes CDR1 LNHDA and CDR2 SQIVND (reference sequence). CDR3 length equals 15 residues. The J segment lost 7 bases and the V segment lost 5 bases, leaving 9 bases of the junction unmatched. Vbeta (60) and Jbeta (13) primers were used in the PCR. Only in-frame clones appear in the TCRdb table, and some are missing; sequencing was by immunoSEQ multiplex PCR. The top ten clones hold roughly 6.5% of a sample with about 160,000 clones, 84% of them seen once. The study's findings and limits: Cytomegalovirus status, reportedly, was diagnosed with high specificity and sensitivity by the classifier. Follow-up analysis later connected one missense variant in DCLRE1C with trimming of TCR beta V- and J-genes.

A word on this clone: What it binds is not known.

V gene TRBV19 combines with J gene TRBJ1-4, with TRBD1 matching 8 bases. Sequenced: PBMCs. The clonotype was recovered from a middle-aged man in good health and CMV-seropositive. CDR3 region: CASSHYRGEGEKLFF. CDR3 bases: TGTGCCAGTAGTCACTACAGGGGGGAGGGTGAAAAACTGTTTTTT. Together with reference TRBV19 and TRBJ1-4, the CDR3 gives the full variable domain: DGGITQSPKYLFRKEGQNVTLSCEQNLNHDAMYWYRQDPGQGLRLIYYSQIVNDFQKGDIAEGYSVSREKKESFPLTVTSAQKNPTAFYLCASSHYRGEGEKLFFGSGTQLSVL.